This T cell receptor beta chain stems from a study of beta chain features in type 1 diabetes. General observations from the study: Patients with Type 1 diabetes showed moderately but significantly shorter TCRB CDR3s in all four CD4+ subsets. Naive, central memory and Treg TCRB repertoires appeared more alike in patients than in healthy donors.

Expressed TCRB transcripts were sequenced because the isolated RNA had all been reverse transcribed beforehand. TCRdb's copy holds only in-frame clones and misses some; the assay was immunoSEQ multiplex PCR. The data show approximately 360,000 clones, around 13% seen once. CDR1 is SNHLY and CDR2 is FYNNEI in the germline V gene. The CDR3 has 15 amino acids. As concerns this clone: Its antigen remains unknown. The junction departs from germline at one end; a sequencing error may be responsible.

The origin of this receptor is a woman aged 18-30 years with type 1 diabetes. The specimen was naive CD4+ T cells from blood. The chain employs TRBV2 and TRBJ1-6, with TRBD1 matching 7 bases. DNA of the CDR3: TGTGCCAGAAGTGCGGGACAGCCTTATAATTCACCCCTCCACTTT. It yields the protein CARSAGQPYNSPLHF.